Sequencing of this TCR beta chain was carried out in a study of blood T cells in healthy people across ages (dated by TCRdb to between 2015 and 2016). Regarding the complete study: In model experiments, template switching captured about one uniquely barcoded TCR beta cDNA molecule for every two T cells. To track age-related changes in TCR beta repertoire diversity, the study relied on deep sequencing normalized with unique cDNA molecular identifiers. The donors were divided into four age groups: young (average roughly 17 years), middle-aged (approximately 39), aged (approximately 62) and long-lived (roughly 88). Donors of different ages were randomly distributed across sequencing lanes to avoid experimental bias. Using the same blood draw, the study looked at two additional independent replicas of 1 million unique cDNA reads for two donors, one aged 18 to 30 and the other aged 80 or older.

The germline V gene supplies CDR1 SQVTM and CDR2 ANQGSEA. There are 17 amino acids in the CDR3, from cysteine to phenylalanine inclusive. Of all the DNA, just the CDR3 is kept, 51 bases in frame from base 1. V lost 6 bases and J lost 2 bases, and the count of bases not matched to a germline gene is 13. The donors were roughly 40 Caucasian individuals from Russia, aged roughly 6 to 90 years, who were systemically healthy. Ten milliliters of peripheral blood were collected from each donor into EDTA-treated Vacutainer tubes. PBMCs were isolated by Ficoll-Paque density-gradient centrifugation, with at least 6 million obtained per sample. Trizol reagent was used to extract total RNA from PBMCs, with at least 6 micrograms per sample. For every donor, an aliquot of PBMCs went through flow cytometry to measure the percentages of naive CD45RAhigh/CD27high T cells. This clonotype turned up a few times. No cognate antigen has been identified for it. Base-call qualities are not available, and no considerably larger clone is one nucleotide away.

What the work shows at the level of the full study, not this receptor alone: There was a strong correlation between observed TCR beta diversity and the percentage of naive T cells measured by flow cytometry. Estimates of total diversity from one million sequenced T cells were regarded as lower bounds and underestimates. The long-lived group showed more naive CD4+ T cells, fewer expanded clones and increased TCR diversity than the aged group, suggesting age selection. Since profiling was done on bulk unsorted PBMCs, naive and antigen-experienced compartments could not be conclusively compared. Observed TCR beta diversity per million T cells fell roughly linearly with age, and a significant reduction was already apparent by age approximately 41. Because donor CMV infection status was unknown, age-related changes in expanded clonotypes were potentially confounded.

Receptors were amplified or captured by 5' RACE. For sequencing, an Illumina HiSeq 2500 was employed. The second PCR ran for about 6 to 12 cycles and used a J-beta primer mix along with a sample-barcoded 5' primer. A unique molecular identifier was introduced onto each TCR beta cDNA molecule by a template-switch 5' adaptor carrying 12 random nucleotides. At least 2.5 million CDR3-containing paired-end reads were obtained from each sample. The Mint cDNA synthesis kit, primed by a TRBC-specific oligonucleotide, was used to synthesize first-strand cDNA from all RNA. Following uracil-DNA glycosylase treatment, all cDNA underwent a first 18-cycle PCR with the universal primers M1SS and BC2_uni_R. On the study's bioinformatics: For normalization, 1 million high-quality reads were randomly selected from each sample, with every read carrying a distinct molecular identifier. Instead of being binned into consensus sequences, reads with shared molecular identifiers were discarded. MiTCR, set to a Q25 quality threshold and the strictest error-elimination algorithm, was used for CDR3 identification, clonotype clustering and error correction. Lower-bound total TCR beta diversity was estimated with a nonparametric unseen species model using Euler transformation. TCRdb reprocessing: public reads trimmed at Q25 with fastp, clones called with MiXCR, in-frame beta chains kept. CDR3 protein duplicates are merged, each entry listing the most common genes and DNA. The V and J calls, along with clone size, are taken from TCRdb and not from the paper's own processing. The sample table shows 580,000 or so distinct CDR3 sequences, and around half are seen once. The leading ten clones occupy approximately 25% of the sample.

The sequenced sample was blood. The origin of this receptor is an elderly man in good health. The chain was built from TRBV29-1 and TRBJ2-5; 12 central bases correspond to TRBD2. The CDR3 corresponds to CSVHKGLAGGGQETQYF. In nucleotides, the sequence is TGCAGCGTCCATAAGGGACTAGCGGGCGGAGGGCAAGAGACCCAGTACTTC.